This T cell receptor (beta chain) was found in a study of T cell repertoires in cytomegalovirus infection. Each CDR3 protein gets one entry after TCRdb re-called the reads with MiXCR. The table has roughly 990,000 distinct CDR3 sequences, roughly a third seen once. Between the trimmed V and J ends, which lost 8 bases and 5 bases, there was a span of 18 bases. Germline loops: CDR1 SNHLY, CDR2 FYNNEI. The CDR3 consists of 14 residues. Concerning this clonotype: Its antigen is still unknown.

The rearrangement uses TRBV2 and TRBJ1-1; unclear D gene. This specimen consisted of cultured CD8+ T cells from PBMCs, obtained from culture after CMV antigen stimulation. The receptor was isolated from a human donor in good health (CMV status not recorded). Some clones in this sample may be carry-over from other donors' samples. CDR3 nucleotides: TGTGCCAGCCCCGCTCGCTCGGGTTGGACTGAAGCTTTCTTT. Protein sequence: CASPARSGWTEAFF.